Listed here is a single TCR beta chain. This clone was seen once. The antigen it binds to is not known. There are no base qualities to consult, and no much larger clone falls within one base. The CDR3 covers 17 residues, taking in both the cysteine and the phenylalanine. Left in the record is the CDR3 DNA by itself, 51 bases read in frame from the first base. Relative to germline, V is missing 0 bases and J is missing 7 bases, with 8 bases of the junction outside any gene match. According to the germline V gene (reference sequence), CDR1 reads SGHNT and CDR2 reads YYREEE. This entry comes from a study of shared clonotypes between healthy human individuals (dated by TCRdb to the early 2020s). About the full investigation: A couple of women and a few men aged 18 to 49 years were included in the cohort. To estimate repertoire size and how much clonotypes are shared between individuals, the study performed deep sequencing of blood TCR repertoires from about five healthy adults. Per donor, three plates each were used for CD4 naive and CD4 memory, two for CD8 naive, and one for CD8 memory. To increase sequencing depth and limit assay-specific biases, TCR repertoire library preparation and sequencing were carried out by different laboratories using diverse techniques. Each donor's leukapheresis produced roughly between roughly 0.85 and 10 billion PBMCs. General study outcomes and caveats: Even with the large sequencing depth, rarefaction of the sorted-subset datasets indicated that sequencing was incomplete. Compared with non-shared clonotypes, the clonotypes found in all four sorted-subset donors had higher generation probabilities. Larger estimated clonotype richness was generally found for naive subsets than for memory subsets. Based on pairwise subsampling, the degree of clonotype sharing among donors was expected to be affected by sequencing depth. Sampling was limited to blood, and TCR repertoires in tissue likely differ from TCR repertoires in blood. The small number of donors limited the genetic and exposure-history diversity represented. When a few donors were compared, the shared fraction of clonotypes was 5% to 6.5% for naive CD4, approximately 3.5% for naive CD8, roughly 2.3% for memory CD4, and under 0.5% for memory CD8.

Donors were healthy HIV-negative adults with no recently reported acute infections or vaccinations. Only Caucasian adults living in Nashville, Tennessee, USA were represented among the donors. CD4+ T cells were enriched by magnetic negative selection; naive cells were then positively selected on CD45RA, and the negative fraction formed the memory subset. Blood was obtained by leukapheresis, after which PBMCs were separated by Ficoll-Histopaque density gradient centrifugation and cryopreserved in liquid nitrogen vapor phase. Purity and quantity of every magnetically sorted T cell population were checked by analytical flow cytometry. Genomic DNA was isolated from each sorted fraction and quantified by UV absorbance on a Nanodrop 2000c. Using the deep immunoSEQ assay, multiplex PCR amplified TCR CDR3 regions from genomic DNA. Genomic DNA extracted from each cell subset was distributed evenly over all wells of several immunoSEQ 96-well plates, and each plate served as one replicate. Each replicate PCR for sorted subsets received around 200 ng genomic DNA, equal to around 32,000 T cell genomes. Purified libraries were quantified with a Qubit 3.0 fluorometer, sized on a Bioanalyzer 2100, and re-quantified with the KAPA Library Quantification kit. Every immunoSEQ 96-well plate was sequenced on a separate single-read 150-cycle Illumina NextSeq 550 flow cell. On the study's bioinformatics: Because the immunoSEQ output held only junctional sequences and lacked quality scores, the filtering could not match the filtering applied to full-length reads. To assign V/J genes and CDR3, sequences were annotated using PyIR, a Python wrapper for IgBLAST v1.9, with IMGT germline references. Reads were removed for weak V/J assignments (E-value above 1e-6), missing CDR3, stop codons, out-of-frame junctions, or ambiguous translated residues. A V3J clonotype was defined by an identical inferred V gene, J gene, and CDR3 amino acid sequence. The percentage overlap between two repertoires was calculated by dividing the number of shared unique clonotypes by the size of the smaller repertoire. RTK rarefaction, the Chao1 estimator, and Recon v2.1 estimates of unobserved clonotypes were used to assess repertoire richness. Generation probabilities for all TCRbeta clonotypes obtained by the gDNA method from a handful of donors were computed using OLGA. TCRdb took over this immuneACCESS table, retaining in-frame rearrangements with V and J assigned. Such tables are incomplete; in checked studies, under half of the missing clones stem from an unresolved V gene, and the remainder is unexplained. V, J and clone size reflect that table, while D and trimming were determined from the DNA. This sample holds over 2 million clones; approximately 95% were observed only once. More than 0.1% of the sample rests with the top ten.

Sequenced input: naive CD4+ T cells sorted from blood. The cell subset or site label, read with the paper, signifies: CD45RA+ positively selected. Recombination joined TRBV5-4 with TRBJ2-2; 11 bases in the middle match TRBD2. The TCR originated in a man aged 18-30 years in good health. The DNA sequence is given as TGTGCCAGCAGCTTGGGCTTTAGCGGGAGGGCCGACGGGGAGCTGTTTTTT. This is translated as CASSLGFSGRADGELFF.